This T cell receptor (beta chain) was sequenced for a study of shared clonotypes between healthy human individuals. Donors, without exception, were Caucasian adults residing in Nashville, Tennessee. The CDR3 is 15 residues long. Trimming left V 4 bases short and J 0 bases short, with 7 bases between. Germline CDR1 reads SGHVS; CDR2 reads FQNEAQ. Every immunoSEQ plate was one replicate of a subset's evenly spread DNA. Profiling relied on immunoSEQ multiplex PCR, and the TCRdb table lists in-frame clones only, not all of them. The data hold fewer than 500,000 clones, with around 79% observed a single time.

This chain links TRBV7-8 with TRBJ2-6, with D uncertain. The sequence derives from a woman in her thirties or forties in good health. Some clones in this sample may be carry-over from other donors' samples. The sample comprised PBMCs. The CDR3 sequence is CASSWADSGANVLTF. CDR3 nucleotide sequence: TGTGCCAGCAGCTGGGCCGACTCTGGGGCCAACGTCCTGACTTTC.